A single sample gave rise to the 20 T cell receptor beta chains below, sequenced in a study of blood T cell repertoires in COVID-19. Sequencing used immunoSEQ multiplex PCR; TCRdb keeps in-frame clones, though not all of them. The data contain over 40,000 clones, under 85% of them singletons. The sequenced material came from peripheral blood. These receptor sequences come from a man aged 55 to 69 with active COVID-19.

J is TRBJ2-5 and V is TRBV7-6, with D maybe TRBD1 (6 bases). Trimming cost V 1 base and J 1 base, with 10 bases left between them. CDR1 and CDR2 from the germline V gene are SGHVS and FNYEAQ. The CDR3 has 15 residues. The CDR3 is CASSLGPGAQETQYF. CDR3 coding DNA: TGTGCCAGCAGCTTAGGCCCAGGGGCCCAAGAGACCCAGTACTTC.

This chain connects TRBV20-1 to TRBJ1-4; D perhaps matches TRBD1 (6 bases). The CDR3 consists of 11 residues. CDR1 is DFQATT, CDR2 SNEGSKA, per germline (reference sequence). The CDR3 loop reads CLGAVNEKLFF. In DNA form, the CDR3 reads TGCTTGGGGGCAGTTAATGAAAAACTGTTTTTT.

The CDR3 nucleotides are TGCAGCGTTGAAGATCCGTCGGTCACAGATACGCAGTATTTT. Residues: CSVEDPSVTDTQYF. V and J are TRBV29-1 and TRBJ2-3, with D uncertain. Trimming took 0 bases from V and 2 from J, leaving 9 bases between them. Germline values: CDR1 SQVTM, CDR2 ANQGSEA. The CDR3 covers 14 residues.

J is TRBJ2-3 and V is TRBV3-1 (or the pseudogene TRBV3-2); tentatively, D is TRBD2 (6 bases). The V and J ends lost 3 bases and 5 bases respectively, with 9 bases between them. Germline V gene data show CDR1 as LGHDT and CDR2 as YNNKEL (reference sequence). CDR3 length: 13 amino acids. The CDR3 DNA is TGTGCCAGCAGCCAGGAGGGAGGAGATACGCAGTATTTT. Translated: CASSQEGGDTQYF.

This clone was detected only a few times. The chain recombines TRBV6-1 with TRBJ2-1; 9 bases agree with TRBD1. Trimming removed 1 base from V and 3 bases from J; junction bases left unmatched: 1. Germline V gene data show CDR1 as MNHNS and CDR2 as SASEGT. The CDR3 is 15 amino acids. The CDR3 loop reads CASSEETGGYNEQFF. The CDR3 coding sequence is TGTGCCAGCAGTGAAGAGACAGGGGGCTACAATGAGCAGTTCTTC.

J is TRBJ2-5 and V is TRBV5-4, with 8 bases identical to TRBD1. V lost 1 base to trimming and J lost 5 bases; unmatched junction nucleotides: 7. The CDR3 runs 15 residues. Germline CDR1 reads SGHNT; CDR2 reads YYREEE (reference sequence). The CDR3 region has the DNA TGTGCCAGCAGCTTGTCGGCAGGGGGCAGGGAGACCCAGTACTTC. Protein product: CASSLSAGGRETQYF. The full variable domain, with the rest looked up from reference TRBV5-4 and TRBJ2-5, is ETGVTQSPTHLIKTRGQQVTLRCSSQSGHNTVSWYQQALGQGPQFIFQYYREEENGRGNFPPRFSGLQFPNYSSELNVNALELDDSALYLCASSLSAGGRETQYFGPGTRLLVL.

The chain links TRBV5-4 to TRBJ2-5; TRBD1 matches at 10 bases. The CDR3 extends over 16 amino acids. Unmatched junction bases numbered 12, after V lost 3 bases and J lost 7 bases. CDR1 SGHNT and CDR2 YYREEE come from the germline V gene (reference sequence). CDR3 in DNA: TGTGCCAGCAGCTCCCCGACCGGGACAGGGGACGCGACCCAGTACTTC. Translating gives CASSSPTGTGDATQYF.

This chain connects TRBV2 to TRBJ1-6; TRBD1 aligns across 7 bases. CDR3 length: 15 amino acids. J lost 9 bases, V lost 7 bases, and 12 bases had no gene match. The germline V gene encodes CDR1 SNHLY and CDR2 FYNNEI. The CDR3: CASKAGSGGTSPLHF. The CDR3 region has the DNA TGTGCCAGCAAGGCCGGGTCAGGGGGGACTTCACCCCTCCACTTT.

The count of this clone is one. CDR3 protein: CASSLRVAGGVDTQYF. CDR3 nucleotide sequence: TGTGCCAGCAGCTTGAGGGTTGCAGGTGGGGTAGATACGCAGTATTTT. The rearrangement joins TRBV7-2 to TRBJ2-3, with D possibly being TRBD2 (5 bases). Trimming removed 3 bases from V and 5 bases from J, with 18 bases in between. The CDR3 has 16 residues. Germline lookup yields CDR1 SGHTA and CDR2 FQGNSA.

This sequence joins TRBV2 and TRBJ1-2, with D tentatively TRBD1 (5 bases). V was cut by 9 bases and J by 6 bases, with 20 bases left in between. Germline CDR1 reads SNHLY; CDR2 reads FYNNEI. This CDR3 is built from 14 residues. CDR3 coding DNA: TGTGCCAGTAATTGGGAGGGACGCCTTCATGGCTACACCTTC. Encoded protein: CASNWEGRLHGYTF.

The CDR3 protein is CASSPHPGLAGDPYEQYF. CDR3 DNA sequence: TGTGCCAGTAGTCCTCACCCGGGACTAGCGGGGGACCCCTACGAGCAGTACTTC. The V gene is TRBV19, the J gene TRBJ2-7; TRBD2 aligns across 14 bases. In germline, CDR1 is LNHDA, CDR2 SQIVND (reference sequence). The length of the CDR3 is 18 residues. Trimming cost V 5 bases and J 2 bases; bases outside gene matches: 11.

This sequence joins TRBV30 and TRBJ1-5; unclear D gene. The CDR3 is 13 residues long. The germline V and J ends were trimmed by 3 bases and 4 bases, with 10 bases remaining between them. The germline V gene encodes CDR1 GTSNPN and CDR2 SVGIG (reference sequence). CDR3 DNA: TGTGCCTGGAGCTCTAGGGAGAATCAGCCCCAGCATTTT. Translating it yields CAWSSRENQPQHF.

The V call is TRBV3-1 (or the pseudogene TRBV3-2), the J call TRBJ2-2; 8 bases match TRBD1. J gave up 2 bases and V 1 base, and 3 bases lay outside the gene matches. The CDR3 consists of 16 residues. CDR1 is LGHDT and CDR2 is YNNKEL in the germline V gene (reference sequence). DNA for the CDR3: TGTGCCAGCAGCCAAGGGACAGGGCTAAACACCGGGGAGCTGTTTTTT. This gives the protein CASSQGTGLNTGELFF.

V and J are TRBV7-2 and TRBJ1-2; 8 nucleotides match TRBD1. Germline V gene sequence: CDR1 SGHTA, CDR2 FQGNSA. This CDR3 has 15 amino acids. V was clipped by 2 bases and J by 8 bases; unmatched bases: 10. CDR3 residues: CASSLTQGASQGYTF. CDR3 nucleotides: TGTGCCAGCAGCTTAACCCAGGGGGCGTCTCAGGGCTACACCTTC.

The CDR3 DNA reads as TGCGCCAGCAGCTTGCCTGGAGAGGAGACCCAGTACTTC. Encoded protein: CASSLPGEETQYF. This chain links TRBV5-1 with TRBJ2-5; no clear D gene. The CDR3 extends over 13 amino acids. The V end was cut by 1 base, the J end by 5 bases, with 9 bases between. CDR1 and CDR2 (germline): SGHRS, YFSETQ.

A note on this clone: The sample holds other DNA sequences that translate to the same CDR3. The rearrangement links TRBV4-1 to TRBJ2-3; D perhaps matches TRBD2 (7 bases). CDR1 is MGHRA and CDR2 is YSYEKL in the germline V gene. V dropped 1 base and J dropped 8 bases, with 10 bases sitting between them. The CDR3 covers 13 residues. CDR3 in amino acids: CASSQGEGGTQYF. CDR3 DNA sequence: TGCGCCAGCAGCCAAGGGGAGGGGGGTACGCAGTATTTT.

This chain uses TRBV30 with TRBJ2-1, with D possibly being TRBD1 (6 bases). V was clipped by 4 bases and J by 3 bases, with 19 bases between them. This CDR3 has 16 amino acids. The germline CDR1 and CDR2 sequences are GTSNPN and SVGIG (reference sequence). The CDR3 bases are TGTGCCTGGACCCATGCCGCAGGGGTGGACTACAATGAGCAGTTCTTC. Residues: CAWTHAAGVDYNEQFF.

The rearrangement joins TRBV7-9 to TRBJ2-7; D is unclear. Germline CDR1 SEHNR, CDR2 FQNEAQ (reference sequence). The V end lost 5 bases, the J end lost 5 bases, and 13 bases lay between the germline ends. The CDR3 extends over 13 amino acids. CDR3 DNA: TGTGCCAGCAGCCCAATCCCAGGAAACGAGCAGTACTTC. Its protein is CASSPIPGNEQYF.

The V gene is TRBV6-6, the J gene TRBJ2-7, with 10 bases fitting TRBD2. Unmatched junction bases numbered 10, after V lost 7 bases and J lost 4 bases. This CDR3 has 15 residues. The germline V gene has CDR1 MNHNY and CDR2 SVGAGI (reference sequence). The CDR3 region has the DNA TGTGCCAGCACCTCGGGGACTAGCGTCCGATACGAGCAGTACTTC. Amino acid sequence: CASTSGTSVRYEQYF.

This chain joins TRBV4-3 and TRBJ2-7; TRBD2 matches at 8 bases. Germline V gene data show CDR1 as LGHNA and CDR2 as YSLEER. CDR3 length: 19 residues. J lost 1 base, V lost 1 base, and 15 bases had no gene match. The CDR3 spells CASSQVLPSGGPISYEQYF. CDR3 bases: TGCGCCAGCAGCCAAGTTCTCCCCAGCGGGGGCCCTATTTCCTACGAGCAGTACTTC.